The entry that follows covers one TCR beta chain sequence. This entry belongs to a study of blood T cell repertoires in COVID-19. Across the study: Collection of acute and convalescent COVID-19 samples took place in the United States, Italy and Spain.

J lost 4 bases, V lost 7 bases, and 10 bases had no gene match. Germline V gene data show CDR1 as KGHDR and CDR2 as SFDVKD. The CDR3 sequence is 15 residues long. The table came from immunoSEQ multiplex PCR; TCRdb's copy has only in-frame clones and leaves some out. Here the sample spans 75,000 to 85,000 clones, about 90% being singletons. The chain recombines TRBV24-1 with TRBJ2-5; TRBD1 agrees at 8 bases. The receptor was derived from a human donor in a cohort sampled during active COVID-19. Input material: peripheral blood. The CDR3: CATSDRGEGGETQYF. CDR3 coding DNA: TGTGCCACCAGCGACAGGGGTGAAGGCGGAGAGACCCAGTACTTC.